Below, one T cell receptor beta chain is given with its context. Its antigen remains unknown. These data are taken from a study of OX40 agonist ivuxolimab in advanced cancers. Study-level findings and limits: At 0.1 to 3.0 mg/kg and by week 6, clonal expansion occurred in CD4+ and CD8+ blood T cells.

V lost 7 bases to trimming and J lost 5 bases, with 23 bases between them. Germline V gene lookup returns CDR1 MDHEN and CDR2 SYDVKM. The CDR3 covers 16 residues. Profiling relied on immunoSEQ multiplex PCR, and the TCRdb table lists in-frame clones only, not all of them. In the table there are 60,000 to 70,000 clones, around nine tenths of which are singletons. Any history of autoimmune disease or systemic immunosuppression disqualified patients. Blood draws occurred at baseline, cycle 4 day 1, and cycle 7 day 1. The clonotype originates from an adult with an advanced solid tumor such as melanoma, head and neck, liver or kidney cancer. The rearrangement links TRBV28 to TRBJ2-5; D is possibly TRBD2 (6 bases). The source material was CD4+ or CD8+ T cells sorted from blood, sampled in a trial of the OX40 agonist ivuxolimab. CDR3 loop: CASTRGLSGAGETQYF. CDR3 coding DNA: TGTGCCAGCACTAGGGGCCTCTCCGGGGCGGGGGAGACCCAGTACTTC.